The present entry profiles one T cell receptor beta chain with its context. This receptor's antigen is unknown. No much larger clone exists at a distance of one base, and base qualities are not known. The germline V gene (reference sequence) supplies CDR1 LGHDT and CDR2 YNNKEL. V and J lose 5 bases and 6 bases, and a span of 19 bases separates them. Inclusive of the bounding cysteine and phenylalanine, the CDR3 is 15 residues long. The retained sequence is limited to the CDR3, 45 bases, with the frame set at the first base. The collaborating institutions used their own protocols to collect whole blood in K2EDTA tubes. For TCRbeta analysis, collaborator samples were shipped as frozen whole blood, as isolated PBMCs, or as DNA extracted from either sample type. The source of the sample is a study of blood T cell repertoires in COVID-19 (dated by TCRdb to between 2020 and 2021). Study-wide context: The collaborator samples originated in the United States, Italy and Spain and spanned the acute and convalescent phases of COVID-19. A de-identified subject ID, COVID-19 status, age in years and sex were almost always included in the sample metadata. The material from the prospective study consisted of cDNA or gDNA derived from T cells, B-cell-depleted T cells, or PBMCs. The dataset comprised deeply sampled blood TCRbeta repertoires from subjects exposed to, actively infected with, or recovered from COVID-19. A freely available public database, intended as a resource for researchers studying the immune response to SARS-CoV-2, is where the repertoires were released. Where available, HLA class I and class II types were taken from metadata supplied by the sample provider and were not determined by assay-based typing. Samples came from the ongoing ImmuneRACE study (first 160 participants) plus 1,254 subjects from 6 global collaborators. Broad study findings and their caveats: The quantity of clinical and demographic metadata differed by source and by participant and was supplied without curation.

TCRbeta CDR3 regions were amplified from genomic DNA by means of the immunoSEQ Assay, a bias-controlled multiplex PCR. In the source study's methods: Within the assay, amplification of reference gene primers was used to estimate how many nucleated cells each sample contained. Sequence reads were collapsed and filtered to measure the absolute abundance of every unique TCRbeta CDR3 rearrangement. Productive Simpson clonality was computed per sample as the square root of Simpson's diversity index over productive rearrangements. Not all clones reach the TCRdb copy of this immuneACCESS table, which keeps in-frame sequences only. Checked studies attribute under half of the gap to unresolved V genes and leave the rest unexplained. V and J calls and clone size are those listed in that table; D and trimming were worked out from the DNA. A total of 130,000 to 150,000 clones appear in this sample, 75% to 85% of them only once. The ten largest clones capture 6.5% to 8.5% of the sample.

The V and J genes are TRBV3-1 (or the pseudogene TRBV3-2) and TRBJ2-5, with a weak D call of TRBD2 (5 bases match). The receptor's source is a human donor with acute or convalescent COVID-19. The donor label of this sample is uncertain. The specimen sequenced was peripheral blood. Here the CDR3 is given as CASSATPGTGKTQYF. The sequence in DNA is TGTGCCAGCAGCGCCACCCCGGGAACGGGAAAGACCCAGTACTTC.